Following are 17 T cell receptor beta chains from one sample sequenced in a study of T cell responses to AZD1222 COVID-19 vaccine. Sequencing was performed with immunoSEQ multiplex PCR; in TCRdb, only in-frame clones are kept and a portion is missing. The sample shows roughly 150,000 clones, 94% of them seen only once. This sample comprised peripheral blood, obtained 28 days after the second AZD1222 dose. The receptors shown here come from an adult who received the AZD1222 COVID-19 vaccine.

The rearrangement uses TRBV7-8 and TRBJ1-2; possibly TRBD1 for D (6 bases). This CDR3 has 14 residues. Germline values: CDR1 SGHVS, CDR2 FQNEAQ. V dropped 4 bases and J dropped 4 bases, with 13 bases sitting between them. The CDR3: CASSSWTDFYGYTF. The CDR3 DNA reads as TGTGCCAGCAGCTCTTGGACAGATTTCTATGGCTACACCTTC.

The chain joins TRBV4-2 to TRBJ1-5, with D possibly matching TRBD1 (5 bases). V was pared by 3 bases and J by 2 bases, with 11 bases between. CDR3 length equals 15 residues. Germline loops: CDR1 LGHNA, CDR2 YNFKEQ. The DNA of the CDR3 is TGTGCCAGCAGCCACTTAGGAGGGGGCAATCAGCCCCAGCATTTT. Its protein product is CASSHLGGGNQPQHF.

V usage is TRBV28 and J usage is TRBJ1-2; 9 nucleotides align to TRBD1. CDR1 is MDHEN, CDR2 SYDVKM, per germline. V lost 5 bases and J lost 8; bases outside the gene matches: 9. The CDR3 covers 14 residues. The CDR3 here is CASSPHRGQQGYTF. CDR3 bases: TGTGCCAGCAGTCCCCACAGGGGGCAACAGGGCTACACCTTC.

This rearrangement joins TRBV24-1 to TRBJ1-5; 9 positions match TRBD1. The ends lost 5 bases at V and 2 bases at J; junction bases unmatched: 3. This CDR3 is built from 15 residues. Germline CDR1 reads KGHDR; CDR2 reads SFDVKD. DNA of the CDR3: TGTGCCACCAGTGGGGACAGGGAGGGCAATCAGCCCCAGCATTTT. Protein product: CATSGDREGNQPQHF.

The genes are TRBV11-2 and TRBJ2-7, with no clear D. Trimming left V 0 bases short and J 1 base short, with 10 bases between. CDR3 size: 15 residues. CDR1 and CDR2 (germline): SGHAT, FQNNGV. In DNA, the CDR3 is TGTGCCAGCAGCTTAGATTCAGTACCTTCCTACGAGCAGTACTTC. This translates into CASSLDSVPSYEQYF.

The chain links TRBV29-1 to TRBJ1-3; D is possibly TRBD1 (5 bases). V lost 6 bases, J lost 7 bases, and 19 bases lay in between. From germline, CDR1 is SQVTM and CDR2 ANQGSEA. The CDR3 loop spans 14 amino acids. CDR3 in DNA: TGCAGCGTAGAGCCTCAGGGAGGTGGGAACACCATATATTTT. It codes for CSVEPQGGGNTIYF.

The chain combines TRBV3-1 (or the pseudogene TRBV3-2) with TRBJ2-7, with 7 bases lining up with TRBD2. The junction had 6 bases not matched to a gene; V was cut back by 1 base and J by 6 bases. Germline V CDR1 and CDR2: LGHDT, YNNKEL (reference sequence). This CDR3 has 14 amino acids. CDR3 nucleotide sequence: TGTGCCAGCAGCCAAGTCGGCGGGAGTGGCGAGCAGTACTTC. Protein product: CASSQVGGSGEQYF.

The chain employs TRBV6-5 and TRBJ1-2; D gene ambiguous. From germline, CDR1 is MNHEY and CDR2 SVGAGI. The CDR3 extends over 14 amino acids. The V and J ends lost 5 bases and 1 base respectively, with 11 bases between them. The CDR3 reads CASSKTYYNYGYTF. The DNA of the CDR3 is TGTGCCAGCAGTAAGACTTATTATAACTATGGCTACACCTTC.

The chain employs TRBV18 and TRBJ1-1; the D gene is possibly TRBD1 (5 bases). V lost 1 base to trimming and J lost 1 base, with 16 bases between them. The CDR3 runs to 17 residues. The germline V gene encodes CDR1 KGHSH and CDR2 LQKENI. The CDR3 nucleotides read TGTGCCAGCTCACCACTCGAGAGGGGCGGTGGGAACACTGAAGCTTTCTTT. It yields the protein CASSPLERGGGNTEAFF.

This CDR3 is CASRLAGHSYNEQFF. For the CDR3, the DNA is TGCGCCAGCAGGTTGGCGGGCCACTCCTACAATGAGCAGTTCTTC. J is TRBJ2-1 and V is TRBV23-1; possible D gene TRBD2, 5 bases. TRBV23-1 is an ORF for which the function is uncertain. The CDR3 runs 15 residues. V was clipped by 6 bases and J by 0 bases, with 12 bases between them.

The chain has TRBV5-4 and TRBJ2-1; D not certain. V was shortened by 0 bases and J by 10 bases, with 8 bases between the two germline ends. The CDR3 has 12 amino acids. Germline V CDR1 and CDR2: SGHNT, YYREEE (reference sequence). The CDR3 sequence is CASSLGEREQFF. The DNA of the CDR3 is TGTGCCAGCAGCTTGGGGGAACGGGAGCAGTTCTTC.

V is TRBV7-3 and J is TRBJ2-1; 12 nucleotides align to TRBD2. This CDR3 is built from 14 residues. The V gene end was trimmed by 4 bases and the J gene end by 8 bases; junction bases not matched to a gene: 3. The germline V gene has CDR1 SGHTA and CDR2 FQGTGA. CDR3 sequence reads: CASSSSSGGDEQFF. The CDR3 region has the DNA TGTGCCAGCAGCTCCTCTAGCGGGGGGGATGAGCAGTTCTTC.

This clone was picked up a small number of times. The V gene is TRBV5-4, the J gene TRBJ1-1; maybe TRBD1 (6 bases). This CDR3 region has 15 residues. Germline loops: CDR1 SGHNT, CDR2 YYREEE (reference sequence). V was trimmed by 4 bases and J by 5 bases, leaving 18 bases between them. CDR3 residues: CASSPQLGAVTEAFF. The CDR3 nucleotides read TGTGCCAGCAGCCCGCAACTGGGGGCGGTGACTGAAGCTTTCTTT.

This chain connects TRBV18 to TRBJ1-1; tentatively, D is TRBD1 (5 bases). Germline V gives CDR1 KGHSH, CDR2 LQKENI. The CDR3 covers 12 residues. Between the trimmed V and J ends, which lost 3 bases and 7 bases, there was a span of 9 bases. In DNA form, the CDR3 reads TGTGCCAGCTCACCCAGGGAGAATGAAGCTTTCTTT. It encodes CASSPRENEAFF.

CDR3 amino acids: CAWSAGTGYNEQFF. The CDR3 region has the DNA TGTGCCTGGAGTGCCGGGACAGGGTACAATGAGCAGTTCTTC. V gene TRBV30 combines with J gene TRBJ2-1, with 9 bases aligning to TRBD1. Germline V gene data show CDR1 as GTSNPN and CDR2 as SVGIG (reference sequence). The V segment lost 1 base and the J segment 4 bases; nucleotides outside the gene matches: 2. The CDR3 is 14 residues long. Combining the CDR3 with reference TRBV30 and TRBJ2-1 gives the whole variable domain SQTIHQWPATLVQPVGSPLSLECTVEGTSNPNLYWYRQAAGRGLQLLFYSVGIGQISSEVPQNLSASRPQDRQFILSSKKLLLSDSGFYLCAWSAGTGYNEQFFGPGTRLTVL.

There are a few counts of this clone. V gene TRBV7-9 combines with J gene TRBJ2-7; D remains unclear. Trimming took 1 base from V and 5 from J, leaving 15 bases between them. The CDR3 consists of 15 residues. Germline V gene data show CDR1 as SEHNR and CDR2 as FQNEAQ (reference sequence). DNA for the CDR3: TGTGCCAGCAGCTTAGGGACCGGCCCCCAGCACGAGCAGTACTTC. Its protein is CASSLGTGPQHEQYF.

This chain connects TRBV6-5 to TRBJ1-5, with D possibly TRBD1 on 5 matching bases. Germline loops: CDR1 MNHEY, CDR2 SVGAGI. The CDR3 is made up of 16 amino acids. Trimming took off 0 bases at V and 5 bases at J, with 14 bases between the two ends. The CDR3 nucleotides read TGTGCCAGCAGTTACTCAGGGACCGCCCGGGATCAGCCCCAGCATTTT. Translating it yields CASSYSGTARDQPQHF.